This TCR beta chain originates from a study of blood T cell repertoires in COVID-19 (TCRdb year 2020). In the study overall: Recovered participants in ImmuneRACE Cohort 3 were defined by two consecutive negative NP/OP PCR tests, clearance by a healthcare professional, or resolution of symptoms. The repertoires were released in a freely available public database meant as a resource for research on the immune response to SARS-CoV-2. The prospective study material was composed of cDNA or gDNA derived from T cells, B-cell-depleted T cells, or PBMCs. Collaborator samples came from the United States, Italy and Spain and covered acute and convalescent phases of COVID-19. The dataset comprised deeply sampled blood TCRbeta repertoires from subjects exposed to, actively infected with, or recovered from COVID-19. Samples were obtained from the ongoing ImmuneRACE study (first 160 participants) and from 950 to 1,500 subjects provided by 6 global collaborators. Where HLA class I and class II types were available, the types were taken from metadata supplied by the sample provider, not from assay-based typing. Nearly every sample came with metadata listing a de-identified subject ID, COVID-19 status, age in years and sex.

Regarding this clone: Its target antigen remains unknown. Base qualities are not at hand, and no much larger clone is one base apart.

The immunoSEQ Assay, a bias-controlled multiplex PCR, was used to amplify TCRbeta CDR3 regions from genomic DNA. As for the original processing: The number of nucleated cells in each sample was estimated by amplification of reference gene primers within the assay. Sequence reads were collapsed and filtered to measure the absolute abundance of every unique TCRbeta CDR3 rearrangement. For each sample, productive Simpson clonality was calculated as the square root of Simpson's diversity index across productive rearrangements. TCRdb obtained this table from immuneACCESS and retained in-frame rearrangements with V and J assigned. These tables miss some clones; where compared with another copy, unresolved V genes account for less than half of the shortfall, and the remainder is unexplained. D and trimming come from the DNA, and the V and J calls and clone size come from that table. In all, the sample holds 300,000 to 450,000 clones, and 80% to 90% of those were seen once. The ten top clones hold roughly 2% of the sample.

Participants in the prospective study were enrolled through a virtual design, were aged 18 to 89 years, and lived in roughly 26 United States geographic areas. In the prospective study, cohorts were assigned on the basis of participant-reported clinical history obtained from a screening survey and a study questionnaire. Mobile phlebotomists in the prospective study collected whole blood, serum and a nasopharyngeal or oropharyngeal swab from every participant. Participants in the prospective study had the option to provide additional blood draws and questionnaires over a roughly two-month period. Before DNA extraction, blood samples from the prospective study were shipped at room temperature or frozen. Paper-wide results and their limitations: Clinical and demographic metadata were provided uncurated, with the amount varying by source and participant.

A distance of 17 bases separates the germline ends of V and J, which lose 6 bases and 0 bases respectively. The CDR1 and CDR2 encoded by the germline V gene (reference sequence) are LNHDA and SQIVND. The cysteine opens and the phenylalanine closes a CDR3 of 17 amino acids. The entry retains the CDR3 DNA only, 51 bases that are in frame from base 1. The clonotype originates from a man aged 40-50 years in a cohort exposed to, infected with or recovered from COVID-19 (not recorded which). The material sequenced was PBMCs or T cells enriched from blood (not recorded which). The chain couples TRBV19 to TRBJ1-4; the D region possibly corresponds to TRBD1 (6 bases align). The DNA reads TGTGCCAGTAGACTAAATCACAGGGAAACAACTAATGAAAAACTGTTTTTT. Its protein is CASRLNHRETTNEKLFF.